The entry below describes one T cell receptor beta chain. At one end the junction does not follow the germline gene, possibly because of a read error. Other nucleotide sequences from this sample produce the same CDR3. The sample belongs to a study of control samples from healthy donors and cancer patients. The V gene's germline CDR1 is DFQATT and CDR2 SNEGSKA (reference sequence). The CDR3 has 10 residues. TCRdb keeps only in-frame clones here, not all; method: immunoSEQ multiplex PCR. The sample contains 160,000 or so clones, 95% to 96% of which appear only once. The receptor's source is a young woman in good health. This chain joins TRBV20-1 and TRBJ1-2; no clear D gene. The sample taken for sequencing was blood. CDR3 DNA: TGTAGTGCCGGCGTGGATGGCTACACCTTC. It translates to CSAGVDGYTF.